This T cell receptor (beta chain) came from a study of CD8 T cells in Susac syndrome. Germline V gene data show CDR1 as MNHEY and CDR2 as SMNVEV (reference sequence). The CDR3 is made up of 13 amino acids. V lost 5 bases to trimming and J lost 8 bases; unmatched junction nucleotides: 7. With random hexamers, reverse transcription was performed on about 0.5 to 1 ug of RNA. Multiplex immunoSEQ PCR targeted 54 Vbeta and 13 Jbeta TCR beta segments. MiXCR was run by TCRdb on the immunoSEQ multiplex PCR reads, yielding one entry per CDR3 protein. The sample shows hundreds of thousands of distinct CDR3 sequences, 85% to 90% of them seen only once. Sequencing of TCR beta was undertaken in CD8+ and CD4+ T cells derived from blood. The patients serving as multiple sclerosis controls were treatment-naive. They had stable or active relapsing-remitting disease and fulfilled revised McDonald criteria.

V usage is TRBV27 and J usage is TRBJ1-1; the match to TRBD1 covers 8 bases. Material for sequencing was CD8+ T cells from PBMCs. The sequence was collected from a human donor with multiple sclerosis. DNA for the CDR3: TGTGCCAGCAGTCCAAACCGGGACAGGGAAGCTTTCTTT. Amino acids: CASSPNRDREAFF.